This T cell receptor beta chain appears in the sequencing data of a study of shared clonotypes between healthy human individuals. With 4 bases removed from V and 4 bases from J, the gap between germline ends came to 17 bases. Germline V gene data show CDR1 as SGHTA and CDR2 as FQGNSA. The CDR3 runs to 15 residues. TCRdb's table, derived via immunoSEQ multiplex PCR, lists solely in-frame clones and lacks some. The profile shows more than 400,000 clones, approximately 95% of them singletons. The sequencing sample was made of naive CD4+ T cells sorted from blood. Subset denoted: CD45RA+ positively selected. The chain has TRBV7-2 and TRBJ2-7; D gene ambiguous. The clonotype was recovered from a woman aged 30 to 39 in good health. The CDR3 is CASSSSAGGPYEQYF. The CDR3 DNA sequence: TGTGCCAGCAGCTCGAGCGCAGGCGGACCTTACGAGCAGTACTTC.